The entry below describes one T cell receptor (beta chain). Its antigen is unidentified. Semi-nested PCR with Nested Universal Primer A followed constant-region reverse priming of full-length variable regions. In TCRdb, the 5' RACE reads were re-called with MiXCR into one record per CDR3 protein. Counted here are around 50,000 distinct CDR3 sequences, 25% to 30% occurring once; the ten biggest clones make up under 3.5%. Study-wide results and limits: In terms of TCR gene usage, tumor memory CD4+ T cells clustered together with blood and lymph node memory CD4+ cells, as well as with lymph node naive CD4+ cells. Tumor Treg TCRs overlapped most with tumor naive CD4+ cells.

Germline V CDR1 and CDR2: SGHKS, YYEKEE (reference sequence). The germline V and J ends were trimmed by 1 base and 6 bases, with 10 bases remaining between them. This CDR3 has 14 residues. This receptor was identified in a female donor with breast cancer. The sample consisted of tumor-infiltrating memory CD4+ T cells sorted from the breast tumor. Subset indicated: memory CD4+ T cells, CD4+CD45RO+CD25-. V and J are TRBV5-5 and TRBJ1-4; D is uncertain. This CDR3 is CASSLSPIDEKLFF. CDR3 nucleotide sequence: TGTGCCAGCAGCTTGTCACCGATAGATGAAAAACTGTTTTTT.